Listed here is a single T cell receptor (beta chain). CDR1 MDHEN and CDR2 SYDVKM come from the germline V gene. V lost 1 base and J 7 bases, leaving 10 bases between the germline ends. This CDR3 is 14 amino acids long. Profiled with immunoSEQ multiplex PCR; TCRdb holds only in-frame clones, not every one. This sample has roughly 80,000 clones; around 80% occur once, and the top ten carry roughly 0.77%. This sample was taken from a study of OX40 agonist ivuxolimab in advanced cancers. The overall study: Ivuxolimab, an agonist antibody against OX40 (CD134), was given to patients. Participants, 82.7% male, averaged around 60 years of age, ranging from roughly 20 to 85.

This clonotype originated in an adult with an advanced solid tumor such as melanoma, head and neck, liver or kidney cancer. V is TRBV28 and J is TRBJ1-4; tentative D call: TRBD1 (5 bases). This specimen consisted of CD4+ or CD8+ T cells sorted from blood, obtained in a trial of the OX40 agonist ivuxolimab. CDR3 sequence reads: CASSLFSRGEKLFF. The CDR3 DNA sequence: TGTGCCAGCAGTTTATTCTCAAGGGGTGAAAAACTGTTTTTT.